The TCR beta chain under discussion was sequenced for a study of regulatory T cells in long-lasting Graves disease. Specified time point: newly diagnosed GD, antithyroid drugs for less than 3 months. RNA from PBMCs was the source of the TCR library. Germline V lookup: CDR1 LNHNV, CDR2 YYDKDF (reference sequence). V shed 6 bases and J shed 11 bases, with 17 bases lying between them. This CDR3 has 13 residues. The table lists this clonotype with a few counts. According to the study, TCR beta libraries were built with iRepertoire HTBI primers and CDR3-region Arm-PCR. MiXCR was run by TCRdb on the multiplex PCR reads, yielding one entry per CDR3 protein. The table has over 200,000 distinct CDR3 sequences, approximately 20% seen once. The same sample was also used in a study of T cells in Graves' hyperthyroidism and ophthalmopathy. Per that study: Participants, patients aged 18 to 65, had newly diagnosed hyperthyroidism with a duration under 2 months. Blood held most thyroid clonotypes expanded above 0.001 frequency.

V gene TRBV15 combines with J gene TRBJ1-5; D remains unclear. The receptor's source is a woman under 40 with Graves disease. Sequencing used peripheral blood mononuclear cells (PBMCs), obtained at new diagnosis, from a patient treated with antithyroid drugs. CDR3 region: CATRATNEETQHF. The CDR3 nucleotides read TGTGCCACCAGGGCCACGAACGAGGAGACCCAGCATTTT.